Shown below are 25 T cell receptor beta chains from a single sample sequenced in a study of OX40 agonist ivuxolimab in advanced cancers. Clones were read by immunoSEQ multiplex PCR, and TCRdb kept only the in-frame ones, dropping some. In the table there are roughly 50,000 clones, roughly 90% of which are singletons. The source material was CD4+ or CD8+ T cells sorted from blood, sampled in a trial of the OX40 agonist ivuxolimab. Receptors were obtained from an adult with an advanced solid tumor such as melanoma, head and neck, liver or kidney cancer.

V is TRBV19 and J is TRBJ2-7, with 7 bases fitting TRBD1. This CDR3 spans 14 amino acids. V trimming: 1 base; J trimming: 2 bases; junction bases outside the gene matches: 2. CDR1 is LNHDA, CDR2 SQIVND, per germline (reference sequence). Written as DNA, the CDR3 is TGTGCCAGTAGTATAGGCGACAGGGCCTACGAGCAGTACTTC. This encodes CASSIGDRAYEQYF.

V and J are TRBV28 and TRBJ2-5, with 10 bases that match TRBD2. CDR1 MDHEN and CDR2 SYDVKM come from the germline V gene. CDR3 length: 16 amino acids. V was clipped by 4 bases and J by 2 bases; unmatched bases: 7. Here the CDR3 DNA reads TGTGCCAGCAGTTGGAGCGGGAGGGCTCATCAAGAGACCCAGTACTTC. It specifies CASSWSGRAHQETQYF.

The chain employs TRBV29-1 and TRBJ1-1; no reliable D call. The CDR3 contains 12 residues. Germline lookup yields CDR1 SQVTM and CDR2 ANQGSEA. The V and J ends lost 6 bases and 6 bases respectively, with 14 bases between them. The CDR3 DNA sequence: TGCAGCGTGGTACAGCGTGCCTCTGAAGCTTTCTTT. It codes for CSVVQRASEAFF. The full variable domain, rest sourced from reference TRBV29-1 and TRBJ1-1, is SAVISQKPSRDICQRGTSLTIQCQVDSQVTMMFWYRQQPGQSLTLIATANQGSEATYESGFVIDKFPISRPNLTFSTLTVSNMSPEDSSIYLCSVVQRASEAFFGQGTRLTVV.

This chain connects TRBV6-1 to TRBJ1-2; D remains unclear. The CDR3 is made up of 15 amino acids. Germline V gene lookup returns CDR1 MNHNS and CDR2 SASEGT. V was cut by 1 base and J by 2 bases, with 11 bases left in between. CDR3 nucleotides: TGTGCCAGCAGTGAAGATAGCAAGAGGAACTATGGCTACACCTTC. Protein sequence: CASSEDSKRNYGYTF.

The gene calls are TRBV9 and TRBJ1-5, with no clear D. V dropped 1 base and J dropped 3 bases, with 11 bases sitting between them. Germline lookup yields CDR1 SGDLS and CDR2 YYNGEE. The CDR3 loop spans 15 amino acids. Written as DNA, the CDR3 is TGTGCCAGCAGCGTAAGATCCTACCCCAATCAGCCCCAGCATTTT. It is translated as CASSVRSYPNQPQHF.

The CDR3 nucleotides are TGTGCCAGCAGCGGCACTAGCGGGGGCTCTTACACCGGGGAGCTGTTTTTT. Translated: CASSGTSGGSYTGELFF. This chain links TRBV7-3 with TRBJ2-2; 11 nucleotides align to TRBD2. The V segment lost 5 bases and the J segment 3 bases; nucleotides outside the gene matches: 8. Germline values: CDR1 SGHTA, CDR2 FQGTGA. This CDR3 is 17 amino acids long.

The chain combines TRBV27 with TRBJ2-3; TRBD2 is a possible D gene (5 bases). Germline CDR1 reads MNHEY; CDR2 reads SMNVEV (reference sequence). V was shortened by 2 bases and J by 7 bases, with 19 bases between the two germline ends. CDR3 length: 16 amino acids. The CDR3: CASSLAEGELSNTQYF. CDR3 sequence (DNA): TGTGCCAGCAGTTTAGCCGAGGGCGAACTGTCGAATACGCAGTATTTT.

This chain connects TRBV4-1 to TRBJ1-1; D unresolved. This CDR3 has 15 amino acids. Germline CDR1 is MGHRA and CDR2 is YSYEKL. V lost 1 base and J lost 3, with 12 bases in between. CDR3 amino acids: CASSQGQRRDTEAFF. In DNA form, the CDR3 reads TGCGCCAGCAGCCAAGGTCAGAGGAGGGACACTGAAGCTTTCTTT.

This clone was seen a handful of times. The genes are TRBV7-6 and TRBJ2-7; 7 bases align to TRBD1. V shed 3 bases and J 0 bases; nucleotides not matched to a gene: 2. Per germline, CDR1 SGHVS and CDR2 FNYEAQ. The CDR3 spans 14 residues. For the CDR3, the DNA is TGTGCCAGCAGCTTGGGACAGAACTCCTACGAGCAGTACTTC. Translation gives CASSLGQNSYEQYF.

The CDR3 loop reads CASSGTGTGTTGELFF. CDR3 in DNA: TGTGCCAGCAGTGGAACCGGGACAGGGACTACCGGGGAGCTGTTTTTT. The chain links TRBV6-1 to TRBJ2-2; 9 bases agree with TRBD1. The CDR3 extends over 16 amino acids. CDR1 MNHNS and CDR2 SASEGT come from the germline V gene. V shed 4 bases, J shed 5 bases, and the junction held 8 bases outside the gene matches.

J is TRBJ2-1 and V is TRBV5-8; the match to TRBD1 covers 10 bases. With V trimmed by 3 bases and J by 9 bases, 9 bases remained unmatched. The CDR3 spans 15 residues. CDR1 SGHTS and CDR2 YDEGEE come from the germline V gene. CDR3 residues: CASSSGTGAHGEQFF. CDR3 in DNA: TGTGCCAGCAGCTCCGGGACAGGGGCACATGGTGAGCAGTTCTTC.

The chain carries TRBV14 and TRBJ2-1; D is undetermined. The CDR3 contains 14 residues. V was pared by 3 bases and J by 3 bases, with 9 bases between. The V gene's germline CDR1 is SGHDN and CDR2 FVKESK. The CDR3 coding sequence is TGTGCCAGCAGCCACAGGAGATACTACAATGAGCAGTTCTTC. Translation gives CASSHRRYYNEQFF.

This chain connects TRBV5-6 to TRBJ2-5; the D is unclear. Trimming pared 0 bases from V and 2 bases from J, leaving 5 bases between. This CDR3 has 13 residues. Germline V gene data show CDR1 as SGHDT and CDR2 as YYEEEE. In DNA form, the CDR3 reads TGTGCCAGCAGCTTGGGTATACAAGAGACCCAGTACTTC. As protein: CASSLGIQETQYF. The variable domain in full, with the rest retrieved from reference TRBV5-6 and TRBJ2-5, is DAGVTQSPTHLIKTRGQQVTLRCSPKSGHDTVSWYQQALGQGPQFIFQYYEEEERQRGNFPDRFSGHQFPNYSSELNVNALLLGDSALYLCASSLGIQETQYFGPGTRLLVL.

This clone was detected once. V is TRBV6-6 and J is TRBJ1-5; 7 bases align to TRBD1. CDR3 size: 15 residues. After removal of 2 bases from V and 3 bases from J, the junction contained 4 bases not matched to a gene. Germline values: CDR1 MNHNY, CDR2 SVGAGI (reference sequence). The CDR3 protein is CASSYEGQFNQPQHF. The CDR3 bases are TGTGCCAGCAGTTACGAGGGACAGTTCAATCAGCCCCAGCATTTT.

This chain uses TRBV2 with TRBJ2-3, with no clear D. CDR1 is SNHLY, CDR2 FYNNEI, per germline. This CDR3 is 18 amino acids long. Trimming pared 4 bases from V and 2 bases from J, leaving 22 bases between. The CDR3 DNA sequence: TGTGCCAGCAGTGTAAGAACGGATTTATTGACGGACACAGATACGCAGTATTTT. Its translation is CASSVRTDLLTDTDTQYF.

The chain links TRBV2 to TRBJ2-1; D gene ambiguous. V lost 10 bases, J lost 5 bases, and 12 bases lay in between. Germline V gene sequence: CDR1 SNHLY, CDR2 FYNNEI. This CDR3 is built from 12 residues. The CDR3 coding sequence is TGTGCCAAAGTTACAGCTAACAATGAGCAGTTCTTC. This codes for CAKVTANNEQFF.

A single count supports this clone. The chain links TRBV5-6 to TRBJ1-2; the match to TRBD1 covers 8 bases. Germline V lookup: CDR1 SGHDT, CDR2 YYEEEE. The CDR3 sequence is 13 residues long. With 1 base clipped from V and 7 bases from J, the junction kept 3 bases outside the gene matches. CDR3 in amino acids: CASSLRDRSGYTF. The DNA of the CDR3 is TGTGCCAGCAGCTTGAGGGACAGGTCTGGCTACACCTTC.

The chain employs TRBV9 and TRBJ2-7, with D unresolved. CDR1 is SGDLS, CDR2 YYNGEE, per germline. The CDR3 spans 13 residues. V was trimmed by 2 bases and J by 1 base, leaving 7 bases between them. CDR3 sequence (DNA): TGTGCCAGCAGCGTCACCGATTCCTACGAGCAGTACTTC. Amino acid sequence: CASSVTDSYEQYF.

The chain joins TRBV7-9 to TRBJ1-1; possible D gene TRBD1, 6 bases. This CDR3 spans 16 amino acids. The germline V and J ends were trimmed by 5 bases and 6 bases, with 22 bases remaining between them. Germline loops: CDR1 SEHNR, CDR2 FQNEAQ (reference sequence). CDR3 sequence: CASSLFSEVGAAEAFF. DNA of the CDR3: TGTGCCAGCAGCCTATTCTCAGAGGTGGGGGCCGCTGAAGCTTTCTTT.

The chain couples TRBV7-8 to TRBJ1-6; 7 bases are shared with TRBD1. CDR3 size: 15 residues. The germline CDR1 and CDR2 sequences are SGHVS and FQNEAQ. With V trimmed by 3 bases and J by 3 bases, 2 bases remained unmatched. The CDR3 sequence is CASSFGTVYNSPLHF. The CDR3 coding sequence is TGTGCCAGCAGCTTCGGGACAGTCTATAATTCACCCCTCCACTTT.

The CDR3 sequence: CASRIAGEGAFF. The CDR3 region has the DNA TGTGCCAGCAGAATCGCGGGGGAAGGAGCTTTCTTT. The V call is TRBV28, the J call TRBJ1-1; weak D call: TRBD1 (5 bases). CDR1 and CDR2 (germline): MDHEN, SYDVKM. The CDR3 is made up of 12 amino acids. V was pared by 6 bases and J by 10 bases, with 15 bases between.

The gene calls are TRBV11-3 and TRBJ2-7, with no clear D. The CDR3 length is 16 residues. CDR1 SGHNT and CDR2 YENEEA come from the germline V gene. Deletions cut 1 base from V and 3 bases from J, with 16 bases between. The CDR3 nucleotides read TGTGCCAGCAGCTTAGGTGATGGTTCCCTGGACTACGAGCAGTACTTC. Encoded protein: CASSLGDGSLDYEQYF.

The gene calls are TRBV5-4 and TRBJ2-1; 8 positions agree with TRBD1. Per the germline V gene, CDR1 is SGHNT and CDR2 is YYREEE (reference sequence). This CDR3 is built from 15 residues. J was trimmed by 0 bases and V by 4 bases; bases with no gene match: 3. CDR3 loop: CASSPGGLSYNEQFF. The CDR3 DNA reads TGTGCCAGCAGCCCAGGGGGCCTCTCCTACAATGAGCAGTTCTTC.

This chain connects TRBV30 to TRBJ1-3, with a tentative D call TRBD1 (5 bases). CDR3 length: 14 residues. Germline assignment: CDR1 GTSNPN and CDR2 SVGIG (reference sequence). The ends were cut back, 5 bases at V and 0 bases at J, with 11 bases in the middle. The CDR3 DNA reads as TGTGCCTGGGATCAGGGTAACTCTGGAAACACCATATATTTT. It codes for CAWDQGNSGNTIYF.

CDR3 DNA sequence: TGTGCCAGCAGCCAAGAAAGCCTAATGTTCACTGAAGCTTTCTTT. Its translation is CASSQESLMFTEAFF. The V and J genes are TRBV4-2 and TRBJ1-1; no firm D call. V was cut by 0 bases and J by 4 bases, with 12 bases left in between. This CDR3 region has 15 residues. From germline, CDR1 is LGHNA and CDR2 YNFKEQ.